This TCR beta chain was sequenced in a study of blood T cells in healthy people across ages. The study, taken as a whole, reports: Donors of long life had a larger count of naive CD4+ cells and greater diversity than aged donors.

A second PCR, run for roughly 7 to 12 cycles, used a sample-barcoded 5' primer plus a J-beta primer mix. TCRdb ran MiXCR on the 5' RACE reads and lists one entry per CDR3 protein. The sample shows approximately 900,000 distinct CDR3 sequences, 48% of them seen only once. This clonotype was observed at least ten times. What it binds is unknown. Investigators took ten milliliters of peripheral blood from every donor. This clonotype was sampled from a man in his thirties or forties in good health. Sequenced material: blood.

The DNA of the CDR3 is TGCGCCAGCAGCTTGACACAGGGGTCAGCGGTTTACGAGCAGTACTTC. It encodes CASSLTQGSAVYEQYF. J is TRBJ2-7 and V is TRBV5-1; 7 bases agree with TRBD1. The germline gives CDR1 SGHRS, CDR2 YFSETQ. The CDR3 consists of 16 residues. Unmatched junction bases numbered 11, after V lost 1 base and J lost 4 bases.